The T cell receptor beta chain under discussion was sequenced for a study of response to subunit inactivated influenza vaccine. TCRdb reprocessed the RT-PCR reads with MiXCR, giving one entry per CDR3 protein. The sample yields about 570,000 distinct CDR3 sequences, roughly 12% seen once. This sample was also put to use in a study of T cells expressing NK-cell markers. That source reports: In generating TCR beta cDNA, 5'RACE template switching with UMIs was used. Each TCR beta repertoire originated in sorted T cells that were CD3+CD56+NKG2C+, CD3+CD56+NKG2C- or CD3+CD56-NKG2C+. An anti-gamma-delta TCR antibody restricted sorting to alpha-beta TCR T cells in several experiments. Dominant NKG2C+ clonotypes accounted for about 1.0-8% of CD8+ T cells in six donors. The leading position in the CD3+CD56-NKG2C+ fraction of four donors also went to these clonotypes.

This sample comprised PBMCs from blood, obtained on the day of vaccination. This sequence originates from a man aged 50-60 years who received an inactivated influenza vaccine.

As DNA, the CDR3 is TGTGCCAGCAGCATATCGTCCGGGAGAATACGGGGAACTAATGAAAAACTGTTTTTT. Amino acid sequence: CASSISSGRIRGTNEKLFF. The chain links TRBV11-1 to TRBJ1-4; D not certain. The CDR3 is 19 residues long. The V end lost 5 bases, the J end lost 1 base, and 23 bases lay between the germline ends. CDR1 is SGHAT, CDR2 FQDESV, per germline (reference sequence).